Sequencing of this T cell receptor (beta chain) was carried out in a study of cytomegalovirus exposure and HLA in healthy donors (TCRdb year 2017). Regarding the research as a whole: An earlier analysis of some 550 of the donors reported about 290 Gb of sequence data and some 120 million unique TCR beta sequences from about 179 million T cells. Among the roughly 390 genotyped donors, under 90% belonged to the genetic ancestry cluster associated with self-reported Caucasian donors. Besides the first cohort of 666 subjects, a separate validation cohort made up of 120 or so different subjects was used. Genome-wide SNP genotypes for about three fifths of the roughly 670 donors were used in a later genetic analysis, which treated that subset as a discovery cohort. On average, 235,054 unique TCR beta nucleotide sequences were sequenced per donor among about 400 genotyped donors of the cohort, with 15% to 20% of those sequences being non-productive. A later analysis re-examined previously published TCR beta repertoires from just over 650 donors and added high-resolution HLA genotyping to investigate patterns of TCR occurrence. In the later analysis, no new phenotypic data were used to find candidate immune exposures; instead, reliance was placed on TCR beta sequences and their occurrence across donors. Alongside the repertoire data, information on donor age, sex, ethnicity and CMV serostatus was compiled. All discovery cohort repertoires had been generated using a single sequencing platform. Four to six DR-DQ haplotypes were handled as single units for association and clustering, since linkage in the cohort was strong. Roughly 300 gigabases of sequencing data and tens of millions of unique TCR sequences were included in an early release covering under 650 HLA-typed donors. HLA typing covered class I and class II loci at four-digit resolution. The study used immunosequencing to profile the T cell repertoires of 600 to 850 subjects and linked those repertoires to cytomegalovirus serostatus. An earlier analysis of approximately 580 of the donors used high-throughput TCR beta sequencing to judge whether each TCR beta V gene segment behaved as functional or pseudogenic. To predict cytomegalovirus infection status, the study brought together high-throughput TCR immunosequencing, statistical association of individual TCRs with disease status, and machine learning. The aim of the study was to test whether cataloging public T cell receptors could identify signatures of past pathogen exposure. Typing coverage varied by locus: roughly 620-630 donors for A, B, C, DRB1 and DQB1; approximately 520 for DQA1; some 610 for DPA1; approximately 490 for DPB1.

What the authors observed across the whole study: A later analysis associated approximately 17,000 TCR beta sequences with specific HLA alleles at a false discovery rate of 0.05. Most TCR sequences were observed very rarely across donors, whereas some public TCRs were present in many individuals. Compared with the roughly 700-donor mean, donors in an Asian-associated ancestry cluster had fewer N-insertions in productive TCRs, according to a later genetic analysis. Seventeen rarely observed V segments, including chromosome 9 orphons, were excluded from the earlier analysis of about 500 of the donors because counts were too low. It was suggested by the authors that the approach could potentially be generalized to other disease states and immunological phenotypes. The only immune exposure information available for the cohort was CMV serostatus. The classifier was reported to diagnose cytomegalovirus status with high specificity and sensitivity in both the original and validation cohorts. Because HLA typing was missing for some donors at each locus, association tests included only the typed subset. A cluster of highly shared sequence variants was judged likely to be a technical artifact of the sequencing pipeline. A few of the identified cytomegalovirus-associated TCR beta chains were confirmed in vitro to be specific for cytomegalovirus antigens. In a later analysis, the rate of TCR association differed among HLA loci, with DRB1 alleles having the most associated TCRs and HLA-C alleles having the fewest. In an earlier analysis of more than 450 of the donors, most TCR beta V segments were observed in productive rearrangements about 87% or about 30% of the time, broadly matching IMGT annotations. The cohort was sequenced for TCR beta chains only, and without alpha or paired-chain data the features that could be detected were limited. Most CMV-associated TCR beta chains appeared to be HLA-restricted in a later analysis, and the HLA associations seemed to be driven largely by CMV exposure. An association between a missense DCLRE1C variant and V-gene and J-gene trimming of TCR beta chains was found in a later genetic analysis and replicated in an independent cohort. Sequencing depth was assumed to be roughly uniform across donors in the presence/absence analyses, though that assumption may not hold. Linkage disequilibrium might explain the correlated functional status among segregating V segments, but an unknown experimental factor could not be excluded. The 87-base-pair reads could not distinguish some IMGT-functional V segments, including TRBV6-2 and TRBV6-3, so those segments were excluded. The study gave a list of about 150 TCR beta chains associated with cytomegalovirus. A further reported finding was that TCR beta sequences accurately predicted the HLA-A and HLA-B alleles for most subjects in the first cohort. In a later analysis, HLA-associated TCR beta chains were found to be more clonally expanded and to have lower generation probabilities than equally common non-associated chains. In a later analysis, several top co-occurrence clusters were reported to appear linked to parvovirus B19, influenza, CMV and Epstein-Barr virus. Assigning TCR associations to individual alleles was difficult when HLA alleles, especially DR and DQ, strongly co-occurred.

The germline V gene sets CDR1 to SGHDT and CDR2 to YYEEEE. Including cysteine and phenylalanine, the CDR3 has 13 amino acids. This entry keeps only the CDR3 DNA: 39 bases, framed from base 1. At the junction V is shortened by 4 bases and J by 2 bases, with 9 bases in between. The cohort comprised approximately 700 healthy bone marrow donors. All cohort members were sampled while nominally healthy, although unrecorded immune exposures were likely present. The donor was CMV seronegative and was included in the group of hundreds of seronegative cohort members. A peripheral blood sample was collected from each donor, and TCR beta sequencing was performed on peripheral blood mononuclear cells. Genomic DNA extraction from the blood cell samples was performed with the Qiagen DNeasy Blood Extraction Kit. To prepare the library, the immunoSEQ multiplex PCR assay was applied. The multiplex PCR relied on a mix of 60 forward primers for TCR Vbeta segments and 13 reverse primers for TCR Jbeta segments. The CDR3 region of rearranged TCR beta genes was amplified from genomic DNA by a multiplex PCR assay. The amplified TCR beta libraries were sequenced on the Illumina HiSeq System as 87-base-pair reads. The original pipeline was this. A later analysis counted about 80 million unique TCR beta chains across the 670 or so repertoires, and roughly 9.9 million of these chains were shared by at least two donors. Raw reads were error-corrected and collapsed into unique sequences by a nearest-neighbor algorithm in which closely related sequences were merged to remove PCR and sequencing errors. CDR3 sequences were aligned to IMGT reference sequences to assign V, D and J gene segments. For a sequence to be retained, a match of at least six nucleotides to both a V gene segment and a J gene segment was required. Rearrangements were classified as productive when the CDR3 lacked stop codons and remained in frame with V and J, and all other rearrangements were classified as non-productive. CDR3 was defined by IMGT convention, running from the second conserved V-encoded cysteine to the conserved J-encoded phenylalanine. The earlier analysis of 550 to 650 of the donors excluded any sequence lacking an unambiguous match to a single V gene segment. An earlier analysis of some 500 of the donors classified V segments as functional when productive rearrangements were above 56.7% and as segregating when the standard deviation between donors was above 5%. A statistical classification framework was built for diagnosing cytomegalovirus status from the catalog of TCR beta chain sequences. A later analysis assigned V and J genes by comparing TCR nucleotide sequences with IMGT/GENE-DB human TR gene sequences. In a later analysis, CDR3 sequences and most-parsimonious VDJ recombination scenarios were assigned using the TCRdist pipeline. In a later analysis, each TCR beta chain was defined by its CDR3 amino acid sequence together with its V-gene family, and reads without a unique V-gene family were excluded. In a later analysis, 450 to 600 highly shared, low-generation-probability nucleotide sequences were removed to address suspected cross-contamination and a sequencing artifact. In a later analysis, a clonal expansion index for each public chain was calculated from normalized within-repertoire ranks of inferred template counts. A later analysis computed generation probabilities with a VDJ recombination model fitted to out-of-frame rearrangements, and checked the results against IGoR. In a later analysis, hypergeometric tests were used to score TCR-TCR, TCR-HLA and TCR-CMV co-occurrence, with a repertoire-size bias correction applied to TCR pairs. False discovery rates were estimated in a later analysis by permuting HLA or CMV assignments 20 times. A later analysis grouped co-occurring TCRs with DBSCAN, adding TCRdist sequence similarity when clustering within HLA-allele-positive subsets. For co-occurrence clustering, repertoires with fewer than 30,000 or more than 120,000 public chains were excluded, along with 5 or 6 repertoires with anomalous nucleotide sharing. In TCRdb, the immuneACCESS table is reduced to in-frame sequences with V and J assigned. These tables do not hold every clone; where another copy was compared, an unresolved V gene accounts for under half, and the others remain unexplained. That table furnishes V, J and clone size, whereas the DNA furnished D and trimming. For this sample, the table gives roughly 100,000 clones. The ten largest clones capture about 0.58% of the sample.

A note on this clone: Its antigen is unknown.

This TCR derives from a man aged 50 to 59 in good health and CMV-seronegative. The chain is made from TRBV5-6 and TRBJ1-1; tentative D gene TRBD1, with 5 bases matching. Sequenced input: PBMCs. The CDR3 here reads CASSRTGNTEAFF. The nucleotides are TGTGCCAGCAGCCGAACAGGAAACACTGAAGCTTTCTTT.